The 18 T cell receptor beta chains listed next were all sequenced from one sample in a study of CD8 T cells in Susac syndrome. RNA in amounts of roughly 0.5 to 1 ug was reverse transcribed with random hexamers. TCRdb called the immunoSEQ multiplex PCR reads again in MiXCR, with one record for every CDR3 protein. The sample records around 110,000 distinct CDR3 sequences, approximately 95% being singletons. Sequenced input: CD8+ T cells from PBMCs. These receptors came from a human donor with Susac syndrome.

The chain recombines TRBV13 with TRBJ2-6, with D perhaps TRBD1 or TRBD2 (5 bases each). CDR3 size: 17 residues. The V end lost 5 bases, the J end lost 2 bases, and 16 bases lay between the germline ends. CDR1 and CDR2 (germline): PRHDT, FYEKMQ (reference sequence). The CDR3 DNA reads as TGTGCCAGCAGCCACCGGGACGGTTCCCCTGGGGCCAACGTCCTGACTTTC. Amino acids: CASSHRDGSPGANVLTF.

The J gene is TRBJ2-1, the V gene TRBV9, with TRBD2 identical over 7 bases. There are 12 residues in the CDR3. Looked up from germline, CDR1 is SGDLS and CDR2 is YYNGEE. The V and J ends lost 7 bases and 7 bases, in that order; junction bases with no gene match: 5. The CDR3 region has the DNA TGTGCCAGCGGGGGGGGATTAAATGAGCAGTTCTTC. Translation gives CASGGGLNEQFF.

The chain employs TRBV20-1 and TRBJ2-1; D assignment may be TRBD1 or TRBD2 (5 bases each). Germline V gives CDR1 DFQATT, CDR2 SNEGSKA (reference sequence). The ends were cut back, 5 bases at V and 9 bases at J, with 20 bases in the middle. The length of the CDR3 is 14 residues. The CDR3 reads CSALGPQFSGEQFF. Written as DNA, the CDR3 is TGCAGTGCTTTGGGACCCCAATTTTCCGGTGAGCAGTTCTTC.

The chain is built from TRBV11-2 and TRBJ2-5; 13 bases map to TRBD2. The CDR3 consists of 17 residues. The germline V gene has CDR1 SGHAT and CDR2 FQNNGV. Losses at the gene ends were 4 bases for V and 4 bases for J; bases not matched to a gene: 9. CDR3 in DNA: TGTGCCAGCAGCTCATCACTAGCGGGGGGGCTAGTAGAGACCCAGTACTTC. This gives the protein CASSSSLAGGLVETQYF.

The CDR3 DNA reads TGTGCCAGCAAAGGAGGACAGCTCTATGGCTACACCTTC. It yields the protein CASKGGQLYGYTF. The chain uses TRBV12-3 or TRBV12-4 and TRBJ1-2, with D possibly TRBD1 on 6 matching bases. Trimming left V 7 bases short and J 4 bases short, with 13 bases between. The CDR3 is 13 residues long.

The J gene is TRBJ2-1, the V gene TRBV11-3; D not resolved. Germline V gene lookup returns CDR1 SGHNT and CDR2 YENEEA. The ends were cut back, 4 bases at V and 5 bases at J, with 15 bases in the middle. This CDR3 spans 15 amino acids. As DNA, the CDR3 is TGTGCCAGCAGCTCGGGTCCGAATCCTCACAATGAGCAGTTCTTC. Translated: CASSSGPNPHNEQFF.

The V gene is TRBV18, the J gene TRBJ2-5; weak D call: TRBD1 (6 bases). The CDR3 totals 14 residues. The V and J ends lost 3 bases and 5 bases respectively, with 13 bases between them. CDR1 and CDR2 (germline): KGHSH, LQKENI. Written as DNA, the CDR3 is TGTGCCAGCTCACCCACAGGGATAAGGGAGACCCAGTACTTC. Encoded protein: CASSPTGIRETQYF.

The CDR3 spells CATSRDRGAGNTIYF. CDR3 nucleotides: TGTGCCACCAGCAGAGATCGGGGAGCTGGAAACACCATATATTTT. This sequence joins TRBV15 and TRBJ1-3; D remains ambiguous. The CDR3 is 15 residues long. Between the trimmed V and J ends, which lost 0 bases and 2 bases, there was a span of 8 bases. Germline V gene lookup returns CDR1 LNHNV and CDR2 YYDKDF (reference sequence).

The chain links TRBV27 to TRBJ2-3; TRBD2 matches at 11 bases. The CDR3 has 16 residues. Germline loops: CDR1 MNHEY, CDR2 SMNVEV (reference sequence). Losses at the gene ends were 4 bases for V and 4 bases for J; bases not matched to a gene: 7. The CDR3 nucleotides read TGTGCCAGCAGTTATAGCGGGGGGGCCTTTCCAGATACGCAGTATTTT. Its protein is CASSYSGGAFPDTQYF.

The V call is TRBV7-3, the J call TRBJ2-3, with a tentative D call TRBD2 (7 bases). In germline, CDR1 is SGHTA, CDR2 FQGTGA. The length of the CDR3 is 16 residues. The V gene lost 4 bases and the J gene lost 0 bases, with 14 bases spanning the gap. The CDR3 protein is CASSSGGGESTDTQYF. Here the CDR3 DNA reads TGTGCCAGCAGCTCGGGGGGCGGGGAGAGCACAGATACGCAGTATTTT.

DNA of the CDR3: TGTGCCACCAGCGGGACAGGGTACACCGGGGAGCTGTTTTTT. It specifies CATSGTGYTGELFF. The chain links TRBV24-1 to TRBJ2-2; 9 bases line up with TRBD1. After removal of 7 bases from V and 3 bases from J, the junction contained 2 bases not matched to a gene. This CDR3 is 14 amino acids long. In germline, CDR1 is KGHDR, CDR2 SFDVKD.

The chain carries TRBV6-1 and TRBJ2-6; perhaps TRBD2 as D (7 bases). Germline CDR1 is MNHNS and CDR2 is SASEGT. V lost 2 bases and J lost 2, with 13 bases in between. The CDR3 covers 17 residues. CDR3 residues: CASSEKGGGTGANVLTF. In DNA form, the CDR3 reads TGTGCCAGCAGTGAAAAGGGAGGGGGTACTGGGGCCAACGTCCTGACTTTC.

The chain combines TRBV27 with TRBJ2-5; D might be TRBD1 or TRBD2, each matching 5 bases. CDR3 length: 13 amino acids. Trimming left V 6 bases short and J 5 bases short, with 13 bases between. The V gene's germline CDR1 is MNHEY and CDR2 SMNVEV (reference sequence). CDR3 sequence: CASSLEGPETQYF. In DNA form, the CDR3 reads TGTGCCAGCAGCCTCGAGGGGCCTGAGACCCAGTACTTC.

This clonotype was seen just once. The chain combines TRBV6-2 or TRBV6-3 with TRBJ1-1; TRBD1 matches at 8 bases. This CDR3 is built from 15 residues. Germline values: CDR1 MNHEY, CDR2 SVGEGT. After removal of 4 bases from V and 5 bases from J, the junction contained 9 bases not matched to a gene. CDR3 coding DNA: TGTGCCAGCAGTTCCCCGGACAGGGCGCGAACTGAAGCTTTCTTT. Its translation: CASSSPDRARTEAFF.

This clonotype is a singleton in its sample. The CDR3 DNA follows: TGTGCCAGCAGTTTAGAACAGGGAATCTACGAGCAGTACTTC. This gives the protein CASSLEQGIYEQYF. The chain joins TRBV12-3 or TRBV12-4 to TRBJ2-7; D perhaps matches TRBD1 (6 bases). This CDR3 region has 14 residues. Trimming left V 1 base short and J 3 bases short, with 10 bases between.

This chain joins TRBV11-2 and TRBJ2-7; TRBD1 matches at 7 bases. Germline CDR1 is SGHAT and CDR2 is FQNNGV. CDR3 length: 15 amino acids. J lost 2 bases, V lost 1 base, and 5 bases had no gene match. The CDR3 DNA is TGTGCCAGCAGCTTAGCGACAGGGCAAGCCTACGAGCAGTACTTC. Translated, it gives CASSLATGQAYEQYF.

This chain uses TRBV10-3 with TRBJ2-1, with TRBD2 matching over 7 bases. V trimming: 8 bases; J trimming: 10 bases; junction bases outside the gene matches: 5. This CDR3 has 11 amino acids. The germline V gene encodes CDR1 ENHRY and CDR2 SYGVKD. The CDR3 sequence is CAIGLADEQFF. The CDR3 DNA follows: TGTGCCATCGGGCTAGCGGACGAGCAGTTCTTC.

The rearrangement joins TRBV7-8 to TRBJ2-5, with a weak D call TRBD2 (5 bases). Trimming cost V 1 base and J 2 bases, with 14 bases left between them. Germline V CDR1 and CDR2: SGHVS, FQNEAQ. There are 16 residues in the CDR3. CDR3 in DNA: TGTGCCAGCAGCTTAGAACTCGCGGGCGGACAAGAGACCCAGTACTTC. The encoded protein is CASSLELAGGQETQYF.